Included here is one TCR beta chain sequence, with context. These data originate in a study of blood T cell repertoires in COVID-19. Study background: The study drew acute and convalescent COVID-19 samples from the United States, Italy and Spain. In each case, the material was cDNA or gDNA derived from T cells, B-cell-depleted T cells, or PBMCs.

Germline V gene lookup returns CDR1 SGHDN and CDR2 FVKESK. The CDR3 has 17 residues. V lost 0 bases and J lost 6; bases outside the gene matches: 9. Per the original data handling: Counts of nucleated cells, estimated from reference gene primer amplification, were obtained. Sequenced by immunoSEQ multiplex PCR; TCRdb stores in-frame clones only, minus some. V and J calls plus clone size are reproduced from that table; the DNA served to infer D and trimming. The sample lists 65,000 to 90,000 clones; 79% were seen once. The gene calls are TRBV14 and TRBJ2-3; 10 positions match TRBD2. This receptor was taken from a man aged 55 to 70 with active or convalescent COVID-19. The source material was peripheral blood. The DNA of the CDR3 is TGTGCCAGCAGCCAAGATATGGCTAGCGGGGGACTGGATACGCAGTATTTT. Translating gives CASSQDMASGGLDTQYF.